This TCR beta chain was sequenced during a study of T cell repertoires in cytomegalovirus infection. Study background: Indications of both CMV infection and matching HLA type were provided by public TCR beta signatures.

Trimming stripped 3 bases from V and 8 bases from J, with 10 bases between. Germline loops: CDR1 LNHDA, CDR2 SQIVND (reference sequence). The CDR3 is 12 amino acids. Notes on the study in general: HLA-C-restricted CMV clonotypes gave the most frequent clonotype in two of eight donors. Summed public TCR beta family frequency identified CMV carriers bearing the relevant HLA.

For this clonotype: Antigen specificity is unknown.

TCRdb analysed the reads with MiXCR anew, one entry per CDR3 protein. The top ten hold 1.5% to 2% of the sample, which has fewer than 250,000 distinct CDR3 sequences, roughly 12% seen once. The V gene is TRBV19, the J gene TRBJ1-2; D is undetermined. The sequenced sample consisted of PBMCs. This TCR was recovered from a human donor in good health (CMV status not recorded). Some clones in this sample may be carry-over from other donors' samples. The CDR3 DNA sequence: TGTGCCAGTAGTATCCGGGGTTCGGGCTACACCTTC. Encoded protein: CASSIRGSGYTF.